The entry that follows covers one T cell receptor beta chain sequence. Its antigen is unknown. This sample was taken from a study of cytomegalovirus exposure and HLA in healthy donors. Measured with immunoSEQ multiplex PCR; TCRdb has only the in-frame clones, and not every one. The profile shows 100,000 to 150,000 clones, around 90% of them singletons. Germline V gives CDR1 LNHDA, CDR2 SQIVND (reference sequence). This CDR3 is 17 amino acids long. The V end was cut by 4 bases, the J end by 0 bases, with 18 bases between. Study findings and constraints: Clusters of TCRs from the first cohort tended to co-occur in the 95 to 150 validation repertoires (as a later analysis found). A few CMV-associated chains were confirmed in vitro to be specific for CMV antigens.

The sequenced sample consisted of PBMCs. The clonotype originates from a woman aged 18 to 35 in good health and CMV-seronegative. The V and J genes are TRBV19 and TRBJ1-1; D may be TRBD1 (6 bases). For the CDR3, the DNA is TGTGCCAGTAGTACCGGGACAAGGATTGACATGAACACTGAAGCTTTCTTT. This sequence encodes CASSTGTRIDMNTEAFF.